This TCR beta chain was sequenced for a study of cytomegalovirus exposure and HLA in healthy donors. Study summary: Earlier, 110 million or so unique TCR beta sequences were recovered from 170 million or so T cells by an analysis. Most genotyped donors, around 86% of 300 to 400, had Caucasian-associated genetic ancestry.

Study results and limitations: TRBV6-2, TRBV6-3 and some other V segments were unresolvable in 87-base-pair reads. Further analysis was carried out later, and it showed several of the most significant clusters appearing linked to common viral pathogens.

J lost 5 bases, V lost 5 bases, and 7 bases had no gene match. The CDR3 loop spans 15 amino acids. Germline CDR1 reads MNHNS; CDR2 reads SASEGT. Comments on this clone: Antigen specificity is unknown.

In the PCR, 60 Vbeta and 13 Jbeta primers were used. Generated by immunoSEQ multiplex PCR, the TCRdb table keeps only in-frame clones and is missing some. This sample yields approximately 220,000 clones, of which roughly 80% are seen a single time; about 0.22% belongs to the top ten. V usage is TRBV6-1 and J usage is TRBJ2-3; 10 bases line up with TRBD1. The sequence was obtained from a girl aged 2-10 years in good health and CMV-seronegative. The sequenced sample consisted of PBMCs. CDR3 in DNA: TGTGCCAGCAGTTTACCGGGACAGGGGAAAGATACGCAGTATTTT. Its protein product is CASSLPGQGKDTQYF.